The clone carrying this T cell receptor (beta chain) was counted ten times or more. Its antigen is unidentified. Trimming stripped 3 bases from V and 6 bases from J, with 7 bases between. The CDR3 runs 12 residues. CDR1 and CDR2 from the germline V gene are SGHAT and FQNNGV. Caucasian, healthy and from Russia, the donors were aged between 6 and 90. Every donor gave ten milliliters of peripheral blood. These data originate in a study of blood T cells in healthy people across ages. Study results and limitations: Researchers report that TCR beta diversity correlated strongly with naive T cell percentage.

Sample-barcoded 5' priming and a J-beta primer mix drove a second PCR of about 6 to 11 cycles. TCRdb re-called the 5' RACE reads with MiXCR, one entry per CDR3 protein. The table shows about 1.6 million distinct CDR3 sequences, with approximately 32% occurring only once. This chain links TRBV11-2 with TRBJ2-3; D is unresolved. This TCR was sampled from a woman aged 25 to 39 in good health. The sequencing input was blood. The CDR3 bases are TGTGCCAGCAGCTTCGGGTTCGATACGCAGTATTTT. It specifies CASSFGFDTQYF.